This is a list of T cell receptor beta chains from one sample in a study of OX40 agonist ivuxolimab in advanced cancers. The protocol was immunoSEQ multiplex PCR, while the TCRdb copy is restricted to in-frame clones and leaves out a portion. Among 45,000 to 65,000 clones listed, about 81% were seen once. The specimen was CD4+ or CD8+ T cells sorted from blood, collected in a trial of the OX40 agonist ivuxolimab. The source is an adult with an advanced solid tumor such as melanoma, head and neck, liver or kidney cancer. Each CDR3 is given with its conserved first and last residue. A D gene is named only where the DNA matches it firmly. Expanded clones get a size class; other rows say once, few or many, or leave the size out.

v_gene	j_gene	abundance	d_gene	CDR3aa	CDR3nt
TRBV5-4	TRBJ2-7	NA	NA	CASRRTIALAAEQYF	TGTGCCAGCAGGAGGACGATCGCCCTAGCAGCCGAGCAGTACTTC
TRBV19	TRBJ2-1	NA	NA	CASSIGGAPYNEQFF	TGTGCCAGTAGTATAGGGGGGGCACCTTACAATGAGCAGTTCTTC
TRBV7-9	TRBJ1-2	NA	NA	CASSLGVYYGYTF	TGTGCCAGCAGCTTAGGGGTCTACTATGGCTACACCTTC
TRBV19	TRBJ2-3	NA	TRBD2	CASSPGLAEVSVTQYF	TGTGCCAGTAGCCCCGGACTAGCCGAAGTCAGTGTTACGCAGTATTTT
TRBV6-9	TRBJ2-1	NA	NA	CASSEINEQFF	TGTGCCAGCAGTGAAATCAATGAGCAGTTCTTC
TRBV6-5	TRBJ2-5	NA	TRBD2	CASSYSSGGETQYF	TGTGCCAGCAGTTACTCCAGCGGGGGCGAGACCCAGTACTTC
TRBV5-1	TRBJ2-1	NA	NA	CASSLAVEHNEQFF	TGCGCCAGCAGCTTGGCTGTCGAGCACAATGAGCAGTTCTTC
TRBV7-9	TRBJ1-5	few	NA	CASSLYPNRRGKGQPQHF	TGTGCCAGCAGCTTATACCCGAACAGGAGGGGCAAGGGGCAGCCCCAGCATTTT
TRBV19	TRBJ2-2	NA	TRBD1	CASRRPVGQGNEANTGELFF	TGTGCCAGTAGGCGCCCCGTCGGACAGGGAAACGAGGCGAACACCGGGGAGCTGTTTTTT
TRBV6-1	TRBJ2-7	NA	TRBD2	CAGRTSGGKYEQYF	TGTGCCGGGAGGACTAGCGGGGGGAAGTACGAGCAGTACTTC